This is a list of T cell receptor beta chains from one sample in a study of blood T cell repertoires in COVID-19. Method: immunoSEQ multiplex PCR; TCRdb's copy keeps in-frame clones and lacks some. Of 88,000 or so clones in the sample, 75% to 85% are singletons; the top ten hold nearly 25%. Sequencing input: peripheral blood. The receptors come from a human donor in a cohort sampled during active COVID-19. CDR3s include the opening cysteine and the closing phenylalanine or tryptophan. The D gene is left open where the match is weak. The size entry is marked missing in some rows and otherwise reads once, few, many or a size class.

V,D,size,length,CDR3
TRBV30,TRBD1,-,14,CAWRSQGGRQPQHF
TRBV6-5,TRBD1,-,16,CASSFFRGTGFNEQFF
TRBV3-1/TRBV3-2,TRBD1,few,15,CASSPRDREDYGYTF
TRBV15,-,-,16,CATSRDGQLTNTEAFF
TRBV20-1,-,once,11,CSARSDYEQYF
TRBV27,-,few,13,CASSLRVTYEQYF
TRBV10-2,-,-,14,CASSDQRLLYGYTF
TRBV3-1/TRBV3-2,TRBD2,-,19,CASSHPHGLAGGAYNEQFF
TRBV14,TRBD2,-,16,CASSQDGTSGRYEQYF
TRBV7-2,-,few,15,CASSLASARPQTQYF
TRBV29-1,TRBD2,-,14,CSVEVSGMADTQYF
TRBV2,TRBD1,many,14,CASRGQGYSYEQYF
TRBV7-2,-,-,15,CASSLVPSSAYEQYF